Each of the 25 T cell receptor beta chains below was sequenced from the same sample in a study of blood T cell repertoires in COVID-19. Libraries were prepared by immunoSEQ multiplex PCR; TCRdb keeps only in-frame clonotypes and omits some of them. The sample records approximately 88,000 clones, more than 75% being singletons. What was sequenced was peripheral blood. These receptors came from a woman between 65 and 79 years old with acute or convalescent COVID-19.

The V gene is TRBV2, the J gene TRBJ2-7; 8 nucleotides line up with TRBD2. The CDR3 spans 14 residues. CDR1 is SNHLY and CDR2 is FYNNEI in the germline V gene. J was trimmed by 2 bases and V by 7 bases; bases with no gene match: 7. Here the CDR3 reads CASIGLAETYEQYV. CDR3 nucleotide sequence: TGTGCCAGCATTGGACTAGCCGAAACCTACGAGCAGTACGTC.

The chain recombines TRBV19 with TRBJ2-2, with TRBD2 as a possible D gene (5 bases). The CDR3 length is 14 residues. V dropped 8 bases and J dropped 6 bases, with 16 bases sitting between them. Germline CDR1 LNHDA, CDR2 SQIVND (reference sequence). CDR3 amino acids: CASSRAPGAGELFF. The CDR3 DNA sequence: TGTGCCAGTTCGCGGGCTCCCGGGGCCGGGGAGCTGTTTTTT.

This clone has a handful of counts. J is TRBJ1-4 and V is TRBV7-9, with TRBD1 matching 8 bases. The CDR3 is 16 amino acids. From germline, CDR1 is SEHNR and CDR2 FQNEAQ (reference sequence). With V trimmed by 5 bases and J by 7 bases, 12 bases remained unmatched. The CDR3 DNA reads as TGTGCCAGCAGCCCCCTTGGACAGGGTCTGGTTGAAAAACTGTTTTTT. Encoded protein: CASSPLGQGLVEKLFF.

J is TRBJ1-1 and V is TRBV12-3 or TRBV12-4; D gene unclear. Trimming pared 2 bases from V and 5 bases from J, leaving 9 bases between. The CDR3 totals 13 residues. CDR3 amino acids: CASSLTQVTEAFF. CDR3 nucleotide sequence: TGTGCCAGCAGTTTAACCCAGGTGACTGAAGCTTTCTTT.

The V call is TRBV28, the J call TRBJ1-1; 7 nucleotides align to TRBD1. V lost 7 bases to trimming and J lost 1 base; unmatched junction nucleotides: 6. The germline V gene encodes CDR1 MDHEN and CDR2 SYDVKM. This CDR3 comprises 14 residues. The CDR3 sequence: CASTPGQPNTEAFF. Here the CDR3 DNA reads TGTGCCAGCACCCCGGGACAGCCGAACACTGAAGCTTTCTTT.

The chain is built from TRBV6-5 and TRBJ1-2; tentatively, D is TRBD1 (6 bases). Deletions cut 0 bases from V and 12 bases from J, with 14 bases between. The CDR3 loop spans 13 amino acids. Germline V gene data show CDR1 as MNHEY and CDR2 as SVGAGI. Here the CDR3 reads CASSYSLQGYNTF. The DNA of the CDR3 is TGTGCCAGCAGTTACTCGTTACAGGGATATAACACCTTC.

The chain is built from TRBV4-1 and TRBJ1-6; 10 bases match TRBD1. From germline, CDR1 is MGHRA and CDR2 YSYEKL. V shed 6 bases and J 9 bases; nucleotides not matched to a gene: 5. CDR3 size: 14 residues. CDR3 protein: CASSRQGAGSPLHF. DNA of the CDR3: TGCGCCAGCAGTAGACAGGGGGCGGGTTCACCCCTCCACTTT.

The V gene is TRBV24-1, the J gene TRBJ2-1, with 7 bases lining up with TRBD1. Germline CDR1 reads KGHDR; CDR2 reads SFDVKD. CDR3 length: 15 amino acids. Germline trimming cut 5 bases from V and 0 bases from J; bases unmatched to any gene: 3. The CDR3 DNA is TGTGCCACCAGTGGTCGGGACAGCTCCTACAATGAGCAGTTCTTC. Residues: CATSGRDSSYNEQFF.

The V gene is TRBV7-8, the J gene TRBJ2-6, with D tentatively TRBD2 (5 bases). The CDR3 sequence is 15 residues long. Germline V gene lookup returns CDR1 SGHVS and CDR2 FQNEAQ. The V gene lost 4 bases and the J gene lost 2 bases, with 9 bases spanning the gap. CDR3 sequence reads: CASSSTAAGANVLTF. CDR3 coding DNA: TGTGCCAGCAGCTCCACAGCGGCTGGGGCCAACGTCCTGACTTTC. Looking up the rest from reference TRBV7-8 and TRBJ2-6 gives the full variable domain: GAGVSQSPRYKVAKRGQDVALRCDPISGHVSLFWYQQALGQGPEFLTYFQNEAQLDKSGLPSDRFFAERPEGSVSTLKIQRTQQEDSAVYLCASSSTAAGANVLTFGAGSRLTVL.

In DNA form, the CDR3 reads TGTGCCAGCAGCAAAGAGGGATTCCGGGACAGCTCCTACGAGCAGTACGTC. Translating gives CASSKEGFRDSSYEQYV. The chain carries TRBV21-1 and TRBJ2-7; the D call TRBD1 from the table was never checked on the DNA. TRBV21-1 is tagged as a pseudogene. The CDR3 spans 17 residues.

This chain joins TRBV10-3 and TRBJ1-1, with D perhaps matching TRBD1 (6 bases). Per the germline V gene, CDR1 is ENHRY and CDR2 is SYGVKD. The CDR3 is 14 amino acids. Trimming left V 0 bases short and J 8 bases short, with 13 bases between. The CDR3 sequence is CAISESGGGTEAFF. CDR3 in DNA: TGTGCCATCAGTGAGTCGGGTGGGGGCACGGAAGCTTTCTTT.

J is TRBJ2-1 and V is TRBV11-3; TRBD2 aligns across 8 bases. The CDR3 spans 15 residues. The V gene end was trimmed by 6 bases and the J gene end by 7 bases; junction bases not matched to a gene: 11. The germline V gene encodes CDR1 SGHNT and CDR2 YENEEA. This chain's CDR3 is CASSTGGARRNEQFF. In DNA form, the CDR3 reads TGTGCCAGCAGTACCGGGGGGGCCAGAAGAAATGAGCAGTTCTTC.

This rearrangement joins TRBV6-4 to TRBJ2-2, with D hard to call. V was cut by 1 base and J by 4 bases, with 4 bases left in between. Germline values: CDR1 MRHNA, CDR2 SNTAGT. There are 13 residues in the CDR3. CDR3 coding DNA: TGTGCCAGCAGTGACTACATCACCGGGGAGCTGTTTTTT. The encoded protein is CASSDYITGELFF.

In this sample, this clone turned up a few times. The V call is TRBV10-3, the J call TRBJ2-2; the D is unclear. The CDR3 contains 15 residues. V was shortened by 3 bases and J by 7 bases, with 15 bases between the two germline ends. CDR1 is ENHRY and CDR2 is SYGVKD in the germline V gene. The CDR3 nucleotides are TGTGCCATCAGTGAACTGTTGCAGGCCGGCGGGGAGCTGTTTTTT. Encoded protein: CAISELLQAGGELFF.

This clone was detected a few times. This chain joins TRBV5-6 and TRBJ1-1; tentative D call: TRBD1 (5 bases). The length of the CDR3 is 13 residues. V was clipped by 5 bases and J by 4 bases, with 12 bases between them. The V gene's germline CDR1 is SGHDT and CDR2 YYEEEE. CDR3 sequence reads: CASSPTGSTEAFF. CDR3 nucleotide sequence: TGTGCCAGCAGTCCTACAGGTTCCACTGAAGCTTTCTTT.

The chain carries TRBV5-6 and TRBJ2-2; 9 positions agree with TRBD2. CDR1 is SGHDT and CDR2 is YYEEEE in the germline V gene. Trimming cost V 0 bases and J 6 bases; bases outside gene matches: 3. This CDR3 is 15 amino acids long. The CDR3 DNA reads as TGTGCCAGCAGCTTGGTACTAGCGGGTGCCGGGGAGCTGTTTTTT. Its protein product is CASSLVLAGAGELFF.

The V and J genes are TRBV28 and TRBJ1-5, with a weak D call TRBD1 (5 bases). V was shortened by 3 bases and J by 0 bases, with 9 bases between the two germline ends. Germline CDR1 is MDHEN and CDR2 is SYDVKM. CDR3 length: 15 amino acids. The CDR3 here is CASSFPGISNQPQHF. For the CDR3, the DNA is TGTGCCAGCAGTTTCCCAGGGATTAGCAATCAGCCCCAGCATTTT.

This clone has just one count. J is TRBJ1-5 and V is TRBV18; no clear D. V was cut by 3 bases and J by 3 bases, with 9 bases left in between. Germline V gene data show CDR1 as KGHSH and CDR2 as LQKENI. The CDR3 runs 14 residues. The CDR3: CASSPTQNNQPQHF. Here the CDR3 DNA reads TGTGCCAGCTCACCCACGCAGAACAATCAGCCCCAGCATTTT.

The chain links TRBV11-2 to TRBJ2-3, with 7 bases fitting TRBD1. Germline trimming cut 5 bases from V and 7 bases from J; bases unmatched to any gene: 6. Germline assignment: CDR1 SGHAT and CDR2 FQNNGV. CDR3 length: 13 residues. CDR3 nucleotide sequence: TGTGCCAGCAGCCCCGACAGGGCTAATACGCAGTATTTT. This gives the protein CASSPDRANTQYF.

The chain employs TRBV6-2 or TRBV6-3 and TRBJ1-6; 8 nucleotides align to TRBD1. The trim removed 6 bases at V and 9 bases at J, leaving 16 bases unmatched. The CDR3 is made up of 17 amino acids. The germline gives CDR1 MNHEY, CDR2 SVGEGT. In DNA form, the CDR3 reads TGTGCCAGCAGCCCTACGGAGTTACAGGGGGTGGGTTCACCCCTCCACTTT. It translates to CASSPTELQGVGSPLHF.

The rearrangement joins TRBV2 to TRBJ2-1; 11 nucleotides align to TRBD2. The V gene's germline CDR1 is SNHLY and CDR2 FYNNEI. The CDR3 consists of 15 residues. The V gene end was trimmed by 6 bases and the J gene end by 3 bases; junction bases not matched to a gene: 4. The CDR3 nucleotides are TGTGCCAGCAGGCCGGGGACTAGCGGCTACAATGAGCAGTTCTTC. Its translation is CASRPGTSGYNEQFF.

The chain recombines TRBV4-1 with TRBJ1-6; 8 bases fit TRBD1. CDR3 length equals 16 residues. In germline, CDR1 is MGHRA, CDR2 YSYEKL. The V segment lost 3 bases and the J segment 3 bases; nucleotides outside the gene matches: 4. The CDR3 protein is CASSQGQAVYNSPLHF. The DNA for the CDR3 is TGCGCCAGCAGCCAGGGACAGGCGGTCTATAATTCACCCCTCCACTTT.

The chain links TRBV27 to TRBJ2-1, with 12 positions matching TRBD2. The CDR3 covers 14 residues. Germline V CDR1 and CDR2: MNHEY, SMNVEV (reference sequence). After removal of 7 bases from V and 10 bases from J, the junction contained 8 bases not matched to a gene. The CDR3 sequence is CASTRTSGDWEQFF. CDR3 coding DNA: TGTGCCAGCACCCGGACTAGCGGGGATTGGGAGCAGTTCTTC.

V and J are TRBV29-1 and TRBJ2-1; 7 bases agree with TRBD1. Germline trimming cut 8 bases from V and 6 bases from J; bases unmatched to any gene: 4. Germline values: CDR1 SQVTM, CDR2 ANQGSEA. The CDR3 totals 11 residues. The CDR3 loop is CSMTGFNEQFF. The CDR3 nucleotides are TGCAGCATGACAGGGTTCAATGAGCAGTTCTTC.

This clone was detected a few times. V gene TRBV14 combines with J gene TRBJ1-2; no clear D gene. The CDR3 covers 10 residues. Trimming took off 4 bases at V and 12 bases at J, with 9 bases between the two ends. Germline CDR1 is SGHDN and CDR2 is FVKESK. The chain's CDR3 is CASSRQADTF. The CDR3 nucleotides are TGTGCCAGCAGCCGACAAGCTGACACCTTC. Combining the CDR3 with reference TRBV14 and TRBJ1-2 gives the whole variable domain EAGVTQFPSHSVIEKGQTVTLRCDPISGHDNLYWYRRVMGKEIKFLLHFVKESKQDESGMPNNRFLAERTGGTYSTLKVQPAELEDSGVYFCASSRQADTFGSGTRLTVV.